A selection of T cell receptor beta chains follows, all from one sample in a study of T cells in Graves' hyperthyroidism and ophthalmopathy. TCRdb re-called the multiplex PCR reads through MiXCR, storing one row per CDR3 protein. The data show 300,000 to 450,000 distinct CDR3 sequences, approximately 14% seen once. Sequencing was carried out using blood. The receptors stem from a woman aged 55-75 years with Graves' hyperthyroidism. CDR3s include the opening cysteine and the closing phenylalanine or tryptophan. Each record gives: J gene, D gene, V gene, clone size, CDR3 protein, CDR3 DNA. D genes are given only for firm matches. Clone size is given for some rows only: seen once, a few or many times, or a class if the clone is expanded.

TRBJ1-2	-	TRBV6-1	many	CASSRTNSNYGYTF	TGTGCCAGCAGCCGGACAAATTCTAACTATGGCTACACCTTC
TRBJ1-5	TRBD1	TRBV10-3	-	CAISDARTGGYQPQHF	TGTGCCATCAGTGATGCGAGGACAGGGGGTTACCAGCCCCAGCATTTT
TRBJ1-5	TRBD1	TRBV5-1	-	CASSFLGQGQGPQHF	TGCGCCAGCAGCTTTCTCGGACAGGGCCAGGGGCCCCAGCATTTT
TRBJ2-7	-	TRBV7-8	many	CASSLARARGGSYEQYF	TGTGCCAGCAGCTTAGCCAGGGCCAGGGGGGGCTCCTACGAGCAGTACTTC
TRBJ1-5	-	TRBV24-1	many	CATSGRGPNQPQHF	TGTGCCACCAGTGGACGGGGCCCCAATCAGCCCCAGCATTTT
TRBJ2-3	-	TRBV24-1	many	CATSDSRVLPRSTDTQYF	TGTGCCACCAGCGACTCACGGGTCCTCCCACGGAGCACAGATACGCAGTATTTT
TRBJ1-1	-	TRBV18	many	CASSPWDKGNTEAFF	TGTGCCAGCTCACCGTGGGACAAGGGGAACACTGAAGCTTTCTTT
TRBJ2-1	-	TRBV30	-	CAWSVVLRGRRSEQFF	TGTGCCTGGAGTGTCGTGTTAAGGGGGAGGAGAAGTGAGCAGTTCTTC
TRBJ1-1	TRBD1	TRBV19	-	CASTDRRRWTEAFF	TGTGCCAGTACGGACAGGAGGCGATGGACTGAAGCTTTCTTT
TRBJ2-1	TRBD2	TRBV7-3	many	CASSLGGGAHNEQFF	TGTGCCAGCAGCTTAGGGGGGGGAGCTCACAATGAGCAGTTCTTC
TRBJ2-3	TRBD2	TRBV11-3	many	CASSLSLLGLLAGVGDTQYF	TGTGCCAGCAGCTTAAGTCTGTTGGGGTTGCTAGCGGGAGTTGGAGATACGCAGTATTTT
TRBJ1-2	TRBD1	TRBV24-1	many	CATSDLGTAGGYTF	TGTGCCACCAGTGATTTGGGGACAGCCGGCGGCTACACCTTC
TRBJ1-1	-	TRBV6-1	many	CASRGGPGNTEAFF	TGTGCCAGCAGGGGCGGTCCGGGGAACACTGAAGCTTTCTTT
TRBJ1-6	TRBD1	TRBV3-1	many	CASSQWDRADNSPLHF	TGTGCCAGCAGCCAATGGGACAGGGCCGATAATTCACCCCTCCACTTT
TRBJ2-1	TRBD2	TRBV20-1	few	CSAKWGTSGINEQFF	TGCAGTGCTAAATGGGGGACTAGCGGGATTAATGAGCAGTTCTTC
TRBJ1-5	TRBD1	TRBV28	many	CASSLWDRNQPQHF	TGTGCCAGCAGCTTGTGGGACAGAAATCAGCCCCAGCATTTT
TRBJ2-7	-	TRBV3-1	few	CASSQARAGATYEQYF	TGTGCCAGCAGCCAAGCGAGGGCAGGGGCCACCTACGAGCAGTACTTC
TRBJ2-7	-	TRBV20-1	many	CSAGDPGQNYEQYF	TGCAGTGCAGGCGACCCGGGACAAAACTACGAGCAGTACTTC
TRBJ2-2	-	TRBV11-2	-	CASSLEAGATGELFF	TGTGCCAGCAGCTTAGAGGCGGGGGCCACCGGGGAGCTGTTTTTT
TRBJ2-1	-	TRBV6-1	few	CASSYGRSPNEQFF	TGTGCCAGCAGTTATGGTCGTAGCCCCAATGAGCAGTTCTTC
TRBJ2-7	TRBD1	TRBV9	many	CASSVSGQGVYEQYF	TGTGCCAGCAGCGTATCGGGACAGGGAGTATACGAGCAGTACTTC
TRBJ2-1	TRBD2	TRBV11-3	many	CASSLALLSGRGYEQFF	TGTGCCAGCAGCTTAGCCCTACTTAGCGGGAGAGGTTATGAGCAGTTCTTC
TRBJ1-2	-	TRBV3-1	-	CASSQQLGSWDGYTF	TGTGCCAGCAGTCAACAACTTGGCTCTTGGGATGGCTACACCTTC
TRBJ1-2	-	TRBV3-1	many	CASSHQDIFNYGYTF	TGTGCCAGCAGCCATCAAGACATATTCAACTATGGCTACACCTTC
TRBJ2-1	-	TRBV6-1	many	CASTRGEYNEQFF	TGTGCCAGCACCAGAGGCGAATACAATGAGCAGTTCTTC
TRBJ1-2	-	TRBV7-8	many	CASSPGTPNYGYTF	TGTGCCAGCAGCCCAGGGACACCTAACTATGGCTACACCTTC
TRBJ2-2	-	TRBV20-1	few	CSAVLALRNTGELFF	TGCAGTGCAGTCCTAGCGCTTAGAAACACCGGGGAGCTGTTTTTT
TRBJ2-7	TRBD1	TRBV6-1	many	CASSDRPPYEQYF	TGTGCCAGCTCGGACAGGCCACCCTACGAGCAGTACTTC
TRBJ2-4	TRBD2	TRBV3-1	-	CASSQALAGLAKNIQYF	TGTGCCAGCAGCCAAGCTCTAGCGGGATTAGCCAAAAACATTCAGTACTTC
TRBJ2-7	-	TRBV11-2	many	CASSTGPTYEQYF	TGTGCCAGCAGCACGGGTCCAACCTACGAGCAGTACTTC
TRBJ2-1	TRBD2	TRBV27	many	CASRLAEYNEQFF	TGTGCCAGCAGACTAGCGGAATACAATGAGCAGTTCTTC
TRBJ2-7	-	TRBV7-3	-	CASSLGGDTEQYF	TGTGCCAGCAGCTTAGGCGGGGACACCGAGCAGTACTTC
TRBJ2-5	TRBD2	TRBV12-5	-	CASGLGLAGGPPETQYF	TGTGCTAGTGGTCTGGGACTAGCGGGAGGGCCACCAGAGACCCAGTACTTC
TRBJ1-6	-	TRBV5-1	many	CASSLEGVYNSPLHF	TGCGCCAGCAGCTTGGAAGGGGTTTATAATTCACCCCTCCACTTT
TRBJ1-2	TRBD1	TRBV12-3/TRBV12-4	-	CASSLTGGYGYGYTF	TGTGCCAGCAGTCTGACAGGGGGCTACGGCTATGGCTACACCTTC
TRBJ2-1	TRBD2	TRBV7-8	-	CASHGGGLAVYNEQFF	TGTGCCAGTCACGGCGGCGGACTAGCGGTCTACAATGAGCAGTTCTTC
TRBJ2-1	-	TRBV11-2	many	CASSLDQIADRFF	TGTGCCAGCAGCTTAGATCAAATCGCGGATCGGTTCTTC
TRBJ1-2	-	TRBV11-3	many	CASSPSLNYGYTF	TGTGCCAGCAGCCCTTCGTTAAACTATGGCTACACCTTC
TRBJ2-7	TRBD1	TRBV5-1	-	CASSWDEDRDSYGQYF	TGCGCCAGCAGCTGGGACGAGGACAGGGACTCCTACGGGCAGTACTTC
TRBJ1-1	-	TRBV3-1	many	CASSLLQGEAFF	TGTGCCAGCAGCCTGCTACAGGGTGAAGCTTTCTTT
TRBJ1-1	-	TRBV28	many	CASSSPNGWNTEAFF	TGTGCCAGCAGTTCACCCAACGGGTGGAACACTGAAGCTTTCTTT
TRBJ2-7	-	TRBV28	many	CASSPLPTPITYEQYF	TGTGCCAGCAGTCCACTCCCGACACCCATAACCTACGAGCAGTACTTC
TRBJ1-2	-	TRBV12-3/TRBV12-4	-	CASSQGINYGYTF	TGTGCCAGCAGCCAGGGGATTAACTATGGCTACACCTTC
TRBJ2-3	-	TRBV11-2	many	CASSLAVAGVTQYF	TGTGCCAGCAGCTTGGCAGTAGCAGGCGTTACGCAGTATTTT
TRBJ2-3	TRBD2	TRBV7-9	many	CASSSRTSGKISDTQYF	TGTGCCAGCAGCTCTCGGACTAGCGGGAAGATCTCAGATACGCAGTATTTT